This T cell receptor beta chain was obtained from a study of T cells in Graves' hyperthyroidism and ophthalmopathy. Study as a whole: Peripheral blood was secured at the point of initial diagnosis, before any treatment.

This clonotype was observed at least ten times. Amplification of TCR beta CDR3 regions was performed using RNA transcripts as template. HTBI primers were the set used in a first-round RT-PCR of the TCR CDR3. TCRdb reanalysed the multiplex PCR reads using MiXCR and keeps one entry per CDR3 protein. Here the sample spans around 520,000 distinct CDR3 sequences, 24% being singletons. This CDR3 is 15 amino acids long. V was clipped by 1 base and J by 7 bases; unmatched bases: 8. The V gene's germline CDR1 is MDHEN and CDR2 SYDVKM. The sequenced sample was blood. The origin of this receptor is a woman aged 30 to 39 with Graves' ophthalmopathy. V gene TRBV28 combines with J gene TRBJ1-1, with 8 bases lining up with TRBD1. CDR3 residues: CASSLLDREDIEAFF. CDR3 DNA sequence: TGTGCCAGCAGTTTATTGGACAGGGAGGATATTGAAGCTTTCTTT.